Listed here are 32 T cell receptor beta chains from one sample, sequenced in a study of blood T cells in healthy people across ages. A sample-barcoded 5' primer and a J-beta primer mix were used in a second PCR of roughly 7 to 11 cycles. TCRdb recomputed calls from the 5' RACE reads with MiXCR, one row per CDR3 protein. The data show about 1.6 million distinct CDR3 sequences, roughly 30% seen once. The sample comprised blood. Source of these receptors: a woman in her 30s in good health.

The rearrangement links TRBV5-1 to TRBJ1-5; D gene ambiguous. Germline V gene data show CDR1 as SGHRS and CDR2 as YFSETQ. V dropped 3 bases and J dropped 2 bases, with 6 bases sitting between them. The CDR3 has 13 amino acids. The CDR3 bases are TGCGCCAGCAGCTCACACGGCAATCAGCCCCAGCATTTT. The encoded protein is CASSSHGNQPQHF.

This clonotype has ten or more counts. The V gene is TRBV29-1, the J gene TRBJ1-1; weak D call: TRBD1 (5 bases). V was clipped by 7 bases and J by 3 bases, with 15 bases between them. CDR1 and CDR2 (germline): SQVTM, ANQGSEA. CDR3 length: 13 residues. The CDR3 is CSGNWGKYTEAFF. The CDR3 DNA reads as TGCAGCGGGAACTGGGGCAAGTACACTGAAGCTTTCTTT.

The chain carries TRBV20-1 and TRBJ2-5; 9 bases are a match to TRBD2. Matching the DNA end better, TRBJ2-7 makes the J call doubtful. Germline V gives CDR1 DFQATT, CDR2 SNEGSKA (reference sequence). The CDR3 consists of 15 residues. The CDR3 DNA is TGCAGTGCTAGAGATCTGGCGGGGGGGACGGACGAGCAGTACTTC. It encodes CSARDLAGGTDEQYF.

This rearrangement joins TRBV28 to TRBJ1-4; 9 bases match TRBD1. Germline loops: CDR1 MDHEN, CDR2 SYDVKM. Unmatched junction bases numbered 7, after V lost 4 bases and J lost 7 bases. This CDR3 comprises 15 residues. The CDR3 region has the DNA TGTGCCAGCAGTTCCTACAGGGGGCGGCGTGAAAAACTGTTTTTT. This encodes CASSSYRGRREKLFF.

The rearrangement uses TRBV18 and TRBJ1-1; weak D call: TRBD1 (5 bases). This CDR3 has 13 residues. Trimming cost V 3 bases and J 12 bases, with 17 bases left between them. CDR1 and CDR2 from the germline V gene are KGHSH and LQKENI. The chain's CDR3 is CASSPTARESSFF. The CDR3 DNA sequence: TGTGCCAGCTCACCGACAGCTCGAGAATCGTCTTTCTTT. Full variable domain (outside the CDR3, taken from reference TRBV18 and TRBJ1-1): NAGVMQNPRHLVRRRGQEARLRCSPMKGHSHVYWYRQLPEEGLKFMVYLQKENIIDESGMPKERFSAEFPKEGPSILRIQQVVRGDSAAYFCASSPTARESSFFGQGTRLTVV.

The CDR3, as DNA: TGCACCCTGGGGGGGGACACCTACGAGCAGTACTTC. Residues: CTLGGDTYEQYF. The V call is TRBV20-1, the J call TRBJ2-7; maybe TRBD2 (7 bases). From germline, CDR1 is DFQATT and CDR2 SNEGSKA (reference sequence). There are 12 residues in the CDR3.

The chain recombines TRBV29-1 with TRBJ1-2, with 9 bases identical to TRBD1. The CDR3 has 15 residues. Germline V lookup: CDR1 SQVTM, CDR2 ANQGSEA. J was trimmed by 6 bases and V by 2 bases; bases with no gene match: 10. This CDR3 reads CSVEISTGGPNGYTF. The CDR3 DNA follows: TGCAGCGTTGAAATCTCGACAGGGGGGCCCAATGGCTACACCTTC. The complete variable domain, with remaining parts taken from reference TRBV29-1 and TRBJ1-2, reads SAVISQKPSRDICQRGTSLTIQCQVDSQVTMMFWYRQQPGQSLTLIATANQGSEATYESGFVIDKFPISRPNLTFSTLTVSNMSPEDSSIYLCSVEISTGGPNGYTFGSGTRLTVV.

The chain uses TRBV7-9 and TRBJ2-1, with D tentatively TRBD2 (6 bases). The V gene's germline CDR1 is SEHNR and CDR2 FQNEAQ (reference sequence). Trimming removed 4 bases from V and 11 bases from J, with 21 bases in between. This CDR3 is 15 amino acids long. In nucleotides, the CDR3 is TGTGCCAGCAGCTCTGGGGTAGCGGAGCGCCTGAAGCAGTTCTTC. This sequence encodes CASSSGVAERLKQFF.

The chain recombines TRBV7-9 with TRBJ2-7, with a tentative D call TRBD2 (6 bases). V was clipped by 5 bases and J by 6 bases, with 23 bases between them. Germline V gives CDR1 SEHNR, CDR2 FQNEAQ (reference sequence). The CDR3 spans 16 residues. CDR3 sequence reads: CASSTRGGGEWGEQYF. The DNA of the CDR3 is TGTGCCAGCAGCACAAGGGGAGGTGGGGAATGGGGCGAGCAGTACTTC.

This clonotype has only a few counts. V usage is TRBV6-5 and J usage is TRBJ1-2; D gene unclear. With 5 bases removed from V and 5 bases from J, the gap between germline ends came to 21 bases. CDR3 length: 16 residues. In germline, CDR1 is MNHEY, CDR2 SVGAGI. CDR3 sequence (DNA): TGTGCCAGCAGTCCCCGGTTGGCCTTCTACCTATATGGCTACACCTTC. Its translation is CASSPRLAFYLYGYTF.

This clonotype was detected only a few times. The J gene is TRBJ1-2, the V gene TRBV20-1; no definite D call. Trimming cost V 2 bases and J 8 bases, with 27 bases left between them. This CDR3 region has 17 residues. CDR1 is DFQATT and CDR2 is SNEGSKA in the germline V gene (reference sequence). The DNA for the CDR3 is TGCAGTGCTAGACCTCCCGGAGGGTTTAGTCTTTCGGGAGGCTACACCTTC. Translated, it gives CSARPPGGFSLSGGYTF.

This clonotype came up a few times. The chain uses TRBV5-1 and TRBJ2-7, with D possibly TRBD2 on 5 matching bases. The germline V and J ends were trimmed by 8 bases and 2 bases, with 17 bases remaining between them. Germline V gene lookup returns CDR1 SGHRS and CDR2 YFSETQ. This CDR3 is 14 amino acids long. CDR3 protein: CAREFGSVAYEQYF. Here the CDR3 DNA reads TGCGCCAGGGAGTTCGGTAGCGTAGCCTACGAGCAGTACTTC.

This chain links TRBV29-1 with TRBJ1-1; weak D call: TRBD1 (5 bases). V was shortened by 5 bases and J by 4 bases, with 14 bases between the two germline ends. From germline, CDR1 is SQVTM and CDR2 ANQGSEA. The CDR3 runs 13 residues. CDR3 in amino acids: CSVNDSYGTEAFF. The DNA for the CDR3 is TGCAGCGTTAATGACAGTTATGGCACTGAAGCTTTCTTT.

This rearrangement joins TRBV5-1 to TRBJ2-7; the D gene could be TRBD1 or TRBD2 (5 bases each). V lost 2 bases and J lost 1, with 13 bases in between. CDR1 SGHRS and CDR2 YFSETQ come from the germline V gene. The CDR3 sequence is 15 residues long. The CDR3 is CASSFTGTASYEQYF. The CDR3 nucleotides read TGCGCCAGCAGCTTTACCGGGACGGCATCCTACGAGCAGTACTTC.

The chain employs TRBV18 and TRBJ1-1; D not certain. The CDR3 is 15 residues long. V lost 0 bases and J lost 1, with 9 bases in between. Germline lookup yields CDR1 KGHSH and CDR2 LQKENI. Here the CDR3 DNA reads TGTGCCAGCTCACCACCGCGGGGTGGGAACACTGAAGCTTTCTTT. It is translated as CASSPPRGGNTEAFF.

This clonotype has a handful of counts. This chain links TRBV15 with TRBJ2-3; D is uncertain. The CDR3 length is 12 residues. Germline assignment: CDR1 LNHNV and CDR2 YYDKDF (reference sequence). V lost 5 bases, J lost 5 bases, and 8 bases lay in between. The CDR3 protein is CATSSRKDTQYF. Written as DNA, the CDR3 is TGTGCCACCAGCTCTCGAAAAGATACGCAGTATTTT.

This chain joins TRBV20-1 and TRBJ2-5; possibly TRBD1 for D (5 bases). CDR3 length: 13 residues. Deletions cut 7 bases from V and 5 bases from J, with 17 bases between. Germline V gives CDR1 DFQATT, CDR2 SNEGSKA (reference sequence). This CDR3 is CSVSRVNGETQYF. CDR3 sequence (DNA): TGCAGTGTCAGCAGGGTGAATGGGGAGACCCAGTACTTC.

The chain uses TRBV20-1 and TRBJ2-2; 7 nucleotides match TRBD1. Trimming cost V 3 bases and J 6 bases; bases outside gene matches: 13. The CDR3 is 16 residues long. Germline values: CDR1 DFQATT, CDR2 SNEGSKA (reference sequence). The CDR3 sequence: CSASCAQGECAGELFF. The CDR3 DNA sequence: TGCAGTGCTAGTTGCGCGCAGGGGGAGTGCGCCGGGGAGCTGTTTTTT.

V gene TRBV20-1 combines with J gene TRBJ2-1; D gene ambiguous. Germline-derived CDR1 and CDR2 are DFQATT and SNEGSKA (reference sequence). Trimming removed 6 bases at V and 10 bases at J, with 19 bases between. The CDR3 totals 13 residues. The CDR3 region has the DNA TGCAGTGCCCTTAACCCACCGCTATCAGAGCAGTTCTTC. Encoded protein: CSALNPPLSEQFF.

The table lists this clonotype with a few counts. The chain links TRBV7-9 to TRBJ2-1, with D perhaps being TRBD1 or TRBD2 (5 bases each). The CDR3 is made up of 17 amino acids. The germline V and J ends were trimmed by 4 bases and 6 bases, with 22 bases remaining between them. Germline V CDR1 and CDR2: SEHNR, FQNEAQ (reference sequence). CDR3: CASSSPGPLGLLNEQFF. The CDR3 bases are TGTGCCAGCAGCTCTCCGGGGCCGTTAGGTCTCCTCAATGAGCAGTTCTTC.

The DNA of the CDR3 is TGTGCCAGCAGTTTCGCCCAGTTCTATGGCTACACCTTC. This codes for CASSFAQFYGYTF. This chain uses TRBV12-3 or TRBV12-4 with TRBJ1-2, with D unresolved. With 3 bases removed from V and 4 bases from J, the gap between germline ends came to 9 bases. The CDR3 is made up of 13 amino acids.

V gene TRBV13 combines with J gene TRBJ2-5, with 9 positions matching TRBD2. CDR3 length equals 17 residues. J was trimmed by 2 bases and V by 2 bases; bases with no gene match: 9. Germline V gene sequence: CDR1 PRHDT, CDR2 FYEKMQ (reference sequence). CDR3 DNA sequence: TGTGCCAGCAGCTTAACATCGGCGGGAGGGGGGCAAGAGACCCAGTACTTC. As protein: CASSLTSAGGGQETQYF.

This clonotype appeared a single time. The V call is TRBV2, the J call TRBJ1-1; a weak D match, TRBD1 (5 bases). The V gene lost 5 bases and the J gene lost 4 bases, with 17 bases spanning the gap. The CDR3 length is 15 residues. Germline values: CDR1 SNHLY, CDR2 FYNNEI. The DNA of the CDR3 is TGTGCCAGCAGTTTCAGATTGGGGGGAGTCACTGAAGCTTTCTTT. This gives the protein CASSFRLGGVTEAFF. Variable domain in full (rest from reference TRBV2 and TRBJ1-1): EPEVTQTPSHQVTQMGQEVILRCVPISNHLYFYWYRQILGQKVEFLVSFYNNEISEKSEIFDDQFSVERPDGSNFTLKIRSTKLEDSAMYFCASSFRLGGVTEAFFGQGTRLTVV.

The gene calls are TRBV29-1 and TRBJ1-1; weak D call: TRBD1 (6 bases). V dropped 3 bases and J dropped 1 base, with 12 bases sitting between them. Germline V lookup: CDR1 SQVTM, CDR2 ANQGSEA. The length of the CDR3 is 14 residues. The CDR3 DNA follows: TGCAGCGTTGATGCAGGGGCGCGGAACACTGAAGCTTTCTTT. Encoded protein: CSVDAGARNTEAFF.

This rearrangement joins TRBV3-1 to TRBJ1-3; no clear D. Germline V gene sequence: CDR1 LGHDT, CDR2 YNNKEL (reference sequence). Between the trimmed V and J ends, which lost 4 bases and 1 base, there was a span of 26 bases. The CDR3 spans 20 residues. CDR3 in amino acids: CASSPHGNSPTGISGNTIYF. The CDR3 region has the DNA TGTGCCAGCAGCCCCCACGGGAACAGTCCTACGGGGATTTCTGGAAACACCATATATTTT.

The CDR3 sequence is CASSVDWTGSSYNEQFF. CDR3 sequence (DNA): TGTGCCAGCAGCGTAGATTGGACAGGGAGCTCCTACAATGAGCAGTTCTTC. The J gene is TRBJ2-1, the V gene TRBV9, with 8 bases fitting TRBD1. The CDR3 is made up of 17 amino acids. Trimming took 0 bases from V and 0 from J; bases not matched to a gene: 5. Germline CDR1 is SGDLS and CDR2 is YYNGEE.

The chain links TRBV4-1 to TRBJ1-1; D gene ambiguous. CDR1 is MGHRA, CDR2 YSYEKL, per germline. The CDR3 is 16 residues long. V was cut by 0 bases and J by 0 bases, with 11 bases left in between. The CDR3 region has the DNA TGCGCCAGCAGCCAAGATAGATCCGGGATGAACACTGAAGCTTTCTTT. Translated: CASSQDRSGMNTEAFF.

The rearrangement links TRBV2 to TRBJ2-1; either TRBD1 or TRBD2 may fit D (6 bases each). CDR1 SNHLY and CDR2 FYNNEI come from the germline V gene. Trimming stripped 7 bases from V and 3 bases from J, with 10 bases between. This CDR3 has 13 residues. CDR3 sequence: CASTGAYYNEQFF. The CDR3 nucleotides are TGTGCCAGCACGGGGGCCTACTACAATGAGCAGTTCTTC.

This chain links TRBV24-1 with TRBJ2-7; D not resolved. The V end was cut by 12 bases, the J end by 2 bases, with 7 bases between. The CDR3 loop spans 10 amino acids. Germline V gives CDR1 KGHDR, CDR2 SFDVKD. CDR3 amino acids: CALAAYEQYF. The CDR3, as DNA: TGTGCCCTCGCTGCCTACGAGCAGTACTTC.

This clonotype was counted only a few times. Here the CDR3 reads CATSRGAKEAFF. For the CDR3, the DNA is TGTGCCACTTCTAGGGGCGCGAAAGAAGCTTTCTTT. The J gene is TRBJ1-1, the V gene TRBV12-3 or TRBV12-4, with a weak D call TRBD1 (5 bases). Trimming removed 10 bases at V and 8 bases at J, with 17 bases between. The CDR3 length is 12 residues.

This clonotype was picked up a small number of times. The chain joins TRBV28 to TRBJ1-3, with 7 bases that match TRBD1. The germline CDR1 and CDR2 sequences are MDHEN and SYDVKM. J was trimmed by 0 bases and V by 5 bases; bases with no gene match: 4. The CDR3 loop spans 15 amino acids. CDR3 in DNA: TGTGCCAGCAGTCCAGGGGGTCGCTCTGGAAACACCATATATTTT. This translates into CASSPGGRSGNTIYF. Supplemented by reference TRBV28 and TRBJ1-3, the full variable domain reads DVKVTQSSRYLVKRTGEKVFLECVQDMDHENMFWYRQDPGLGLRLIYFSYDVKMKEKGDIPEGYSVSREKKERFSLILESASTNQTSMYLCASSPGGRSGNTIYFGEGSWLTVV.

This clonotype has ten or more counts. V usage is TRBV27 and J usage is TRBJ1-1, with D perhaps matching TRBD1 (5 bases). Trimming pared 8 bases from V and 5 bases from J, leaving 18 bases between. The CDR3 covers 14 residues. In germline, CDR1 is MNHEY, CDR2 SMNVEV (reference sequence). The CDR3 sequence is CASGSGTSRTEAFF. The CDR3 bases are TGTGCCAGCGGCTCCGGGACTTCGCGTACTGAAGCTTTCTTT.